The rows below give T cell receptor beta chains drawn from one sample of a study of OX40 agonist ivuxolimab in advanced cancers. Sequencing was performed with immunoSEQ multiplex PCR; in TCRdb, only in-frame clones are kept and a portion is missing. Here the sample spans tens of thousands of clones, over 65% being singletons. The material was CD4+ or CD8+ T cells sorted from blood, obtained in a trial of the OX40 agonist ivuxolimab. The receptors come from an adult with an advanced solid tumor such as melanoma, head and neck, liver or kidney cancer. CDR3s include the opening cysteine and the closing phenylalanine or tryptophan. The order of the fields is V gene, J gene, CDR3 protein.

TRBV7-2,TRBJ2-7,CASSSHREAYEQYF
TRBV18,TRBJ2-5,CASSPSEPQETQYF
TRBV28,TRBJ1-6,CASGPKTPANSPLHF
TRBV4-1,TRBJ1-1,CASTTGGLNMNTEAFF
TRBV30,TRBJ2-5,CAWSPGLSETQYF
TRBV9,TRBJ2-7,CASSVRDSPYEQYF
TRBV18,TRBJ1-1,CASSPPGSVGTEAFF
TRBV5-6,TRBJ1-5,CASSRAGQGFWPQHF
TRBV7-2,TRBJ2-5,CASSPYETQYF
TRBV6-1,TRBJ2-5,CASSEGTGGQETQYF
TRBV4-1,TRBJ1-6,CASSQGDARRDYNSPLHF
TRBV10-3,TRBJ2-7,CAIGGDRGYEQYF
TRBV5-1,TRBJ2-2,CASSFSAGVNTGELFF
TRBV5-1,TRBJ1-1,CASSSLTGSEAFF
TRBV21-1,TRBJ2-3,CASSKRRAKRADTQYF
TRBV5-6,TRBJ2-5,CASSRGTEQETQYF
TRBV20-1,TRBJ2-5,CSASQPGAQYF
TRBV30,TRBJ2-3,CAWKAGVADTQYF
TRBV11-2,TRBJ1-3,CASSKRQGAGNTIYF
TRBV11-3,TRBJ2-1,CASSLTDQSYNEQFF
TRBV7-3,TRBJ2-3,CASSSGRDTQYF
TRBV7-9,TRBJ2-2,CASSPPGGVAGELFF
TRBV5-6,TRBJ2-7,CASSLRLGTYEQYF
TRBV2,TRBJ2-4,CASSVGGTPSIQYF
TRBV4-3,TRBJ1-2,CASSQDPPDRGYGYTF
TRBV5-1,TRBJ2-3,CASSPNPSGVGTDTQYF
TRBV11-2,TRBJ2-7,CASSLFDRAKSEQYF
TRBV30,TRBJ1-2,CAWSDEGNYGYTF
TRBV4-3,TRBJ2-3,CASSQDLWLAGGGTDTQYF
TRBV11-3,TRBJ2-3,CASSPGQGIPYF
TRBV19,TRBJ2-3,CASSKTRGPETDTQYF
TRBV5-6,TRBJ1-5,CASSFTGGDQPQHF
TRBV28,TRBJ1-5,CASSRGVSVQNQPQHF
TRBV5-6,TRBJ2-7,CASSWGGAGGGSYEQYF
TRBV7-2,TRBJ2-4,CASSPANIQYF
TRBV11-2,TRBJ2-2,CASSSLGKANTGELFF
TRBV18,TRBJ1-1,CASSPDRAYTEAFF
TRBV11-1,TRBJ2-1,CASTKGGNYNEQFF